One and the same sample provided the 5 T cell receptor beta chains below, sequenced in a study of liver allograft versus peripheral blood T cells. As for the study in general: Repertoires of T cell receptors in transplanted livers were compared with recipients' peripheral blood repertoires.

TCRdb called the reads again in MiXCR, with one record for every CDR3 protein. Of over 9,000 distinct CDR3 sequences in the sample, 25% to 30% were seen once. These receptors originate from a human patient who had a liver transplant. Some of these T cells may belong to the graft donor.

Relative to its sample, this clonotype is medium-sized (0.01 to 0.1%). This chain uses TRBV18 with TRBJ1-5; D might be TRBD1 (5 bases). The germline V and J ends were trimmed by 4 bases and 3 bases, with 10 bases remaining between them. The CDR3 has 14 residues. Germline V CDR1 and CDR2: KGHSH, LQKENI. The CDR3 loop is CASSRDGSNQPQHF. The CDR3, as DNA: TGTGCCAGCTCACGGGACGGGTCCAATCAGCCCCAGCATTTT.

This clonotype qualifies as medium-sized. This chain links TRBV13 with TRBJ2-7; 10 bases align to TRBD1. The CDR3 has 14 amino acids. The germline V gene encodes CDR1 PRHDT and CDR2 FYEKMQ (reference sequence). With 5 bases clipped from V and 5 bases from J, the junction kept 6 bases outside the gene matches. CDR3 region: CASSPRTGGDEQYF. The DNA of the CDR3 is TGTGCCAGCAGCCCACGGACAGGGGGTGACGAGCAGTACTTC.

This clonotype rates as medium-sized (0.01 to 0.1%). The rearrangement uses TRBV6-1 and TRBJ1-5; TRBD1 is a possible D gene (6 bases). Deletions cut 0 bases from V and 7 bases from J, with 13 bases between. Germline V gene sequence: CDR1 MNHNS, CDR2 SASEGT. The CDR3 runs to 15 residues. The CDR3, as DNA: TGTGCCAGCAGTGAAGCCGCAGGGGCCCAACAGCCCCAGCATTTT. Protein product: CASSEAAGAQQPQHF.

This clonotype was observed at least ten times. This rearrangement joins TRBV20-1 to TRBJ2-1; TRBD2 matches 8 bases. CDR1 and CDR2 (germline): DFQATT, SNEGSKA (reference sequence). The CDR3 length is 14 residues. V dropped 3 bases and J dropped 4; count of bases not matched to a gene: 5. The CDR3 is CSASTLAGYNEQFF. The CDR3, as DNA: TGCAGTGCTAGTACGCTAGCGGGTTACAATGAGCAGTTCTTC.

This clonotype rates as medium-sized. This chain connects TRBV24-1 to TRBJ1-1; D is unclear. The ends were cut back, 4 bases at V and 0 bases at J, with 5 bases in the middle. The CDR3 covers 13 residues. Germline CDR1 KGHDR, CDR2 SFDVKD. The CDR3 nucleotides read TGTGCCACCAGTGACTTGATGAACACTGAAGCTTTCTTT. Translated: CATSDLMNTEAFF.